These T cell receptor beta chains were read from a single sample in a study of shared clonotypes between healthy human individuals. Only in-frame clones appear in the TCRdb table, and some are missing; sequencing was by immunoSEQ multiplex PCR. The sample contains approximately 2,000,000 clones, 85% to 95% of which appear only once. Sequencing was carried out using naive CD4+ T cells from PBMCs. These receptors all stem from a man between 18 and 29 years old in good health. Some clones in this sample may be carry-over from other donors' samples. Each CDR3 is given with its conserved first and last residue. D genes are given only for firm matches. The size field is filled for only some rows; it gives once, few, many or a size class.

cdr3_aa: CASRRVSGDTGELFF
cdr3_nt: TGTGCCAGCAGACGGGTAAGCGGAGACACCGGGGAGCTGTTTTTT
d_call: NA
clone_size: NA
j_call: TRBJ2-2
v_call: TRBV9

cdr3_aa: CAISGPYEQYF
cdr3_nt: TGTGCCATCAGTGGACCGTACGAGCAGTACTTC
d_call: NA
clone_size: NA
j_call: TRBJ2-7
v_call: TRBV10-3

cdr3_aa: CASSLSDRVPNYGYTF
cdr3_nt: TGTGCCAGCAGCTTGTCCGACAGGGTCCCTAACTATGGCTACACCTTC
d_call: TRBD1
clone_size: NA
j_call: TRBJ1-2
v_call: TRBV7-2

cdr3_aa: CARTRRPGELFF
cdr3_nt: TGTGCCAGAACTAGGCGCCCCGGGGAGCTGTTTTTT
d_call: NA
clone_size: NA
j_call: TRBJ2-2
v_call: TRBV5-3

cdr3_aa: CASSFVSYGYTF
cdr3_nt: TGTGCCAGCAGTTTCGTCAGCTATGGCTACACCTTC
d_call: NA
clone_size: NA
j_call: TRBJ1-2
v_call: TRBV28

cdr3_aa: CASSSWGDTGELFF
cdr3_nt: TGTGCCAGCAGCTCCTGGGGGGACACCGGGGAGCTGTTTTTT
d_call: NA
clone_size: NA
j_call: TRBJ2-2
v_call: TRBV5-4

cdr3_aa: CSVEPGLAGSYNEQFF
cdr3_nt: TGCAGCGTTGAGCCGGGACTAGCGGGTTCATACAATGAGCAGTTCTTC
d_call: TRBD2
clone_size: NA
j_call: TRBJ2-1
v_call: TRBV29-1

cdr3_aa: CATSRDRPYEQYF
cdr3_nt: TGTGCCACCAGCAGAGATCGACCCTACGAGCAGTACTTC
d_call: NA
clone_size: NA
j_call: TRBJ2-7
v_call: TRBV15

cdr3_aa: CASSEGSTSTDTQYF
cdr3_nt: TGTGCCAGCAGTGAGGGGTCAACCAGCACAGATACGCAGTATTTT
d_call: NA
clone_size: NA
j_call: TRBJ2-3
v_call: TRBV6-1

cdr3_aa: CASSQDPSGTSYTQYF
cdr3_nt: TGCGCCAGCAGCCAAGATCCTAGCGGGACCTCTTATACGCAGTATTTT
d_call: TRBD2
clone_size: NA
j_call: TRBJ2-3
v_call: TRBV4-3

cdr3_aa: CASSSREDDYNEQFF
cdr3_nt: TGTGCCAGCAGTTCCCGGGAAGACGACTACAATGAGCAGTTCTTC
d_call: NA
clone_size: NA
j_call: TRBJ2-1
v_call: TRBV6-1

cdr3_aa: CAISQTSGSQQLTGELFF
cdr3_nt: TGTGCCATCAGTCAAACTAGCGGGAGTCAGCAATTGACCGGGGAGCTGTTTTTT
d_call: TRBD2
clone_size: NA
j_call: TRBJ2-2
v_call: TRBV10-3

cdr3_aa: CASSPWTGHNYGYTF
cdr3_nt: TGTGCCAGCAGTCCCTGGACAGGCCACAACTATGGCTACACCTTC
d_call: TRBD1
clone_size: NA
j_call: TRBJ1-2
v_call: TRBV28

cdr3_aa: CASSLSGQIQETQYF
cdr3_nt: TGTGCCAGCAGCTTGTCGGGACAGATCCAAGAGACCCAGTACTTC
d_call: TRBD1
clone_size: NA
j_call: TRBJ2-5
v_call: TRBV5-4

cdr3_aa: CASSYGGQIYEQYF
cdr3_nt: TGTGCCAGCAGTTACGGGGGACAGATCTACGAGCAGTACTTC
d_call: TRBD1
clone_size: NA
j_call: TRBJ2-7
v_call: TRBV6-6

cdr3_aa: CASPLGGTVKFPEAFF
cdr3_nt: TGTGCCAGCCCTCTTGGGGGGACAGTTAAATTTCCTGAAGCTTTCTTT
d_call: TRBD1
clone_size: NA
j_call: TRBJ1-1
v_call: TRBV7-6

cdr3_aa: CASSLGPARTQYF
cdr3_nt: TGTGCCAGCAGCTTAGGTCCCGCGAGGACCCAGTACTTC
d_call: NA
clone_size: NA
j_call: TRBJ2-5
v_call: TRBV11-1

cdr3_aa: CASSFLGGAPYGSYNEQFF
cdr3_nt: TGTGCCAGCAGTTTTTTGGGGGGCGCGCCATACGGCTCCTACAATGAGCAGTTCTTC
d_call: NA
clone_size: once
j_call: TRBJ2-1
v_call: TRBV28

cdr3_aa: CASSFRRGSAYNEQFF
cdr3_nt: TGTGCCAGCAGCTTTCGGCGCGGGAGTGCATACAATGAGCAGTTCTTC
d_call: TRBD2
clone_size: NA
j_call: TRBJ2-1
v_call: TRBV5-8

cdr3_aa: CASSLGQGHGYGYTF
cdr3_nt: TGCGCCAGCAGCTTGGGACAGGGCCATGGGTATGGCTACACCTTC
d_call: TRBD1
clone_size: NA
j_call: TRBJ1-2
v_call: TRBV5-1

cdr3_aa: CASTLYVYGYTF
cdr3_nt: TGTGCCAGCACCCTTTATGTCTATGGCTACACCTTC
d_call: NA
clone_size: few
j_call: TRBJ1-2
v_call: TRBV2

cdr3_aa: CASSLTGTANTGELFF
cdr3_nt: TGTGCCAGCAGCCTCACCGGGACTGCGAACACCGGGGAGCTGTTTTTT
d_call: NA
clone_size: NA
j_call: TRBJ2-2
v_call: TRBV7-2

cdr3_aa: CAISGPPGLAGGPNEQFF
cdr3_nt: TGTGCCATCAGTGGGCCCCCCGGACTAGCGGGAGGCCCCAATGAGCAGTTCTTC
d_call: TRBD2
clone_size: NA
j_call: TRBJ2-1
v_call: TRBV10-3

cdr3_aa: CASSRQTQGDEAFF
cdr3_nt: TGTGCCAGCTCACGACAAACACAGGGGGATGAAGCTTTCTTT
d_call: TRBD1
clone_size: NA
j_call: TRBJ1-1
v_call: TRBV18

cdr3_aa: CASSLEYGYTF
cdr3_nt: TGTGCCAGCAGCTTAGAATATGGCTACACCTTC
d_call: NA
clone_size: NA
j_call: TRBJ1-2
v_call: TRBV7-9

cdr3_aa: CASRSRDGNTGELFF
cdr3_nt: TGTGCCAGCAGGAGCCGGGACGGGAACACCGGGGAGCTGTTTTTT
d_call: NA
clone_size: NA
j_call: TRBJ2-2
v_call: TRBV6-4